These T cell receptor beta chains were read from a single sample in a study of blood T cell repertoires in COVID-19. The repertoire was sequenced with immunoSEQ multiplex PCR; TCRdb's copy has only in-frame clones and lacks some. The sample shows approximately 150,000 clones, roughly 81% of them seen only once. Sequencing input: peripheral blood. These receptors were collected from a man in his forties or fifties with acute or convalescent COVID-19. CDR3s include the opening cysteine and the closing phenylalanine or tryptophan. A D gene is named only where the DNA matches it firmly. Clone sizes are given selectively: once, few, many, or a class where the clone is expanded.

cdr3_length j_call d_call v_call clone_size cdr3_aa cdr3_nt
15 TRBJ2-7 TRBD2 TRBV27 NA CASSSLGRETYEQYF TGTGCCAGCAGTTCCCTCGGGAGGGAAACCTACGAGCAGTACTTC
13 TRBJ1-4 TRBD1 TRBV7-6 NA CASSWGQNEKLFF TGTGCCAGCAGCTGGGGACAGAATGAAAAACTGTTTTTT
13 TRBJ2-7 NA TRBV19 NA CASSTGQPYEQYF TGTGCCAGTAGTACCGGACAGCCCTACGAGCAGTACTTC
13 TRBJ2-2 NA TRBV2 NA CATGTVLTGELFF TGTGCCACTGGGACTGTACTAACCGGGGAGCTGTTTTTT
19 TRBJ2-6 NA TRBV7-8 NA CASSFRGAGATLEANVLTF TGTGCCAGCAGCTTCAGAGGGGCGGGGGCTACCCTCGAGGCCAACGTCCTGACTTTC
13 TRBJ1-2 NA TRBV19 NA CASRPTGIDGYTF TGTGCCAGTAGACCAACAGGGATTGACGGCTACACCTTC
13 TRBJ1-2 TRBD1 TRBV28 NA CASSLGTGTGYTF TGTGCCAGCAGTTTAGGGACAGGTACTGGCTACACCTTC
16 TRBJ2-2 TRBD1 TRBV5-4 few CASSPEGTGRAGELFF TGTGCCAGCAGCCCGGAGGGGACAGGGAGAGCCGGGGAGCTGTTTTTT
12 TRBJ1-6 NA TRBV19 NA CAVGFNNSPLHF TGTGCCGTCGGTTTCAATAATTCACCCCTCCACTTT
15 TRBJ1-4 TRBD1 TRBV28 NA CASRPTDRAAGKLFF TGTGCCAGCAGACCGACGGACAGGGCGGCAGGAAAACTGTTTTTT
13 TRBJ1-6 NA TRBV5-1 NA CASSLGQNSPLHF TGCGCCAGCAGCTTAGGACAGAATTCACCCCTCCACTTT
15 TRBJ1-1 TRBD1 TRBV7-8 once CASSAPRTGITEAFF TGTGCCAGCAGCGCCCCCAGGACAGGGATCACTGAAGCTTTCTTT
15 TRBJ1-2 NA TRBV10-2 NA CASSESMPPVDGYTF TGCGCCAGCAGTGAGTCTATGCCCCCAGTTGATGGCTACACCTTC
12 TRBJ1-5 TRBD1 TRBV9 once CASGQGDQPQHF TGTGCCAGCGGACAGGGGGATCAGCCCCAGCATTTT
14 TRBJ2-1 TRBD2 TRBV3-1/TRBV3-2 NA CASSPTSGGNEQFF TGTGCCAGCAGCCCGACTAGCGGGGGGAATGAGCAGTTCTTC
14 TRBJ2-1 NA TRBV27 NA CASNLVGSNNEQFF TGTGCCAGCAATTTGGTGGGGAGTAACAATGAGCAGTTCTTC
14 TRBJ1-2 TRBD1 TRBV7-3 NA CASSLDRGRYGYTF TGTGCCAGCAGCTTAGACAGGGGTCGGTATGGCTACACCTTC
16 TRBJ2-7 TRBD1 TRBV19 NA CASSNPPGQGSYEQYF TGTGCCAGTAGTAACCCTCCGGGACAGGGGTCTTACGAGCAGTACTTC
14 TRBJ2-1 TRBD1 TRBV6-5 once CASSQSTGSGEQFF TGTGCCAGCAGTCAATCGACAGGGTCGGGTGAGCAGTTCTTC
16 TRBJ2-7 TRBD1 TRBV7-2 once CASRGPGQGASYEQYF TGTGCCAGCAGAGGGCCCGGACAGGGGGCCAGCTACGAGCAGTACTTC
14 TRBJ1-5 NA TRBV30 NA CAWSTGVGNQPQHF TGTGCCTGGAGCACGGGTGTGGGCAATCAGCCCCAGCATTTT
14 TRBJ2-3 TRBD2 TRBV6-5 NA CASSWRGGPDTQYF TGTGCCAGCAGTTGGCGCGGGGGGCCAGATACGCAGTATTTT
16 TRBJ1-6 NA TRBV10-3 NA CAISEPSGGTNSPLHF TGTGCCATCAGTGAGCCGTCGGGCGGGACTAATTCACCCCTCCACTTT
13 TRBJ2-3 TRBD2 TRBV11-2 NA CASSLGLAGGRGF TGTGCCAGCAGCTTAGGACTAGCGGGGGGGCGAGGGTTT
14 TRBJ1-1 NA TRBV4-2 NA CASSQERTRTEAFF TGTGCCAGCAGCCAAGAAAGGACTAGGACTGAAGCTTTCTTT
13 TRBJ1-4 NA TRBV12-3/TRBV12-4 NA CASTQGRDEKLFF TGTGCCAGCACCCAGGGAAGAGATGAAAAACTGTTTTTT
13 TRBJ2-7 TRBD1 TRBV27 NA CASSLGQTYEQYF TGTGCCAGCAGTTTGGGACAGACCTACGAGCAGTACTTC
14 TRBJ2-7 NA TRBV28 NA CASSLSFRVYEQYF TGTGCCAGCAGTTTATCGTTCAGGGTCTACGAGCAGTACTTC
14 TRBJ1-6 NA TRBV27 NA CASSLGQYNSPLHF TGTGCCAGCAGTTTGGGACAATATAATTCACCCCTCCACTTT
13 TRBJ2-7 TRBD1 TRBV7-8 NA CASSFGTGDEQYF TGTGCCAGCAGCTTCGGGACAGGGGATGAGCAGTACTTC
13 TRBJ2-5 NA TRBV29-1 NA CSVEPRLGETQYF TGCAGCGTTGAACCCCGACTAGGAGAGACCCAGTACTTC
13 TRBJ1-5 NA TRBV7-8 NA CASSPRGNQPQHF TGTGCCAGCAGCCCCAGGGGAAACCAGCCCCAGCATTTT
14 TRBJ1-4 NA TRBV2 NA CASSEHRVEEKLFF TGTGCCAGCAGTGAACACAGGGTTGAGGAAAAACTGTTTTTT
14 TRBJ1-2 TRBD1 TRBV13 NA CASSPRQGVLGYTF TGTGCCAGCAGCCCGAGACAGGGGGTTCTTGGCTACACCTTC
14 TRBJ2-2 NA TRBV27 NA CASRISLQGGELFF TGTGCCAGCAGAATTTCCCTTCAGGGCGGGGAGCTGTTTTTT
13 TRBJ1-5 NA TRBV11-2 NA CASSLRGNQPQHF TGTGCCAGCAGCTTACGGGGGAATCAGCCCCAGCATTTT
15 TRBJ2-5 TRBD2 TRBV19 NA CASSMGLAGGETQYF TGTGCCAGTAGTATGGGACTAGCTGGAGGGGAGACCCAGTACTTC
16 TRBJ1-2 NA TRBV5-4 once CASSLKAGRGAYGYTF TGTGCCAGCAGCCTTAAGGCAGGAAGGGGTGCGTATGGCTACACCTTC